This TCR beta chain was retrieved from a study of T cells in Graves' hyperthyroidism and ophthalmopathy. This clonotype was recorded a few times. The TCR beta CDR3 regions underwent amplification using RNA transcripts as the source. The TCR CDR3 was amplified in a first-round RT-PCR using the HTBI primer set. TCRdb redid the calling of the multiplex PCR reads with MiXCR, one entry per CDR3 protein. This sample yields about 510,000 distinct CDR3 sequences, of which 40% to 50% are seen a single time; 35% to 50% belongs to the top ten. The germline CDR1 and CDR2 sequences are SQVTM and ANQGSEA. This CDR3 has 11 amino acids. Trimming removed 7 bases from V and 6 bases from J; junction bases left unmatched: 5.

Sequenced material: peripheral blood or thyroid tissue (not recorded which). This chain connects TRBV29-1 to TRBJ2-7; 8 positions agree with TRBD1. The receptor comes from an adult woman with Graves' disease, either hyperthyroidism or ophthalmopathy (not recorded which). The CDR3 DNA is TGCAGCGCGACAGGGGTGGGCGAGCAGTACTTC. The encoded protein is CSATGVGEQYF.